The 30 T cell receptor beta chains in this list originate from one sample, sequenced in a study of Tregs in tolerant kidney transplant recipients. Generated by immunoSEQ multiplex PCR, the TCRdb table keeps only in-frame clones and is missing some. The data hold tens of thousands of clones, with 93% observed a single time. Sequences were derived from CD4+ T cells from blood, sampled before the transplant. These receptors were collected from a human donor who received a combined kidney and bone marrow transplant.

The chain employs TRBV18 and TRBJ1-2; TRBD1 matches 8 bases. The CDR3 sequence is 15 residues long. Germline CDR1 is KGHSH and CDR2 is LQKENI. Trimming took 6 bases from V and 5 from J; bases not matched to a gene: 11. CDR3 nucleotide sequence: TGTGCCAGCTCCCCTAAAGCAGGGGGCGGTTATGGCTACACCTTC. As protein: CASSPKAGGGYGYTF.

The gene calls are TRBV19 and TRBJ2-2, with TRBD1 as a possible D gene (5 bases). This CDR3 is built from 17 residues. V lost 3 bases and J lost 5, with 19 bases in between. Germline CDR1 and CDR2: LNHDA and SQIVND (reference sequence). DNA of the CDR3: TGTGCCAGTAGTATTCTTCAGGGTAATACGGAAACCGGGGAGCTGTTTTTT. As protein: CASSILQGNTETGELFF.

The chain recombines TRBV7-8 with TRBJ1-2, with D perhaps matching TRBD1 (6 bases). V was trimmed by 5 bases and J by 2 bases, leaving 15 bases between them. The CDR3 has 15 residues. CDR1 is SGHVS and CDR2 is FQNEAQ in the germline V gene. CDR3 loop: CASSVRGALNYGYTF. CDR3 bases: TGTGCCAGCAGCGTGCGGGGGGCCCTCAACTATGGCTACACCTTC.

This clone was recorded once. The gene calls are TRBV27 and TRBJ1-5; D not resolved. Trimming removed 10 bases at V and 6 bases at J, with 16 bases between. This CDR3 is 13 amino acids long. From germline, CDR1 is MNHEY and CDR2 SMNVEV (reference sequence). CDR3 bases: TGTGCCACCCGGCGGGGTAAGGGTCAGCCCCAGCATTTT. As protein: CATRRGKGQPQHF.

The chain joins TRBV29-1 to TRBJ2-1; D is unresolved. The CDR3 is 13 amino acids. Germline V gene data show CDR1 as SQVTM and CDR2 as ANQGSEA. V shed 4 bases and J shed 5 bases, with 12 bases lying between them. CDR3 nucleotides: TGCAGCGTTGTACGGGTCCTAAACAATGAGCAGTTCTTC. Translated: CSVVRVLNNEQFF.

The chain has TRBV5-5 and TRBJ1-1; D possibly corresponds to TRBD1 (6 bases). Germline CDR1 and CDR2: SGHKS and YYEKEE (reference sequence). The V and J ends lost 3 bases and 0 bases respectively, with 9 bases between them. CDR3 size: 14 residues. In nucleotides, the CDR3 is TGTGCCAGCAGCTCACAGGGTATGAACACTGAAGCTTTCTTT. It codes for CASSSQGMNTEAFF. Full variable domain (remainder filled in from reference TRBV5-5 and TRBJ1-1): DAGVTQSPTHLIKTRGQQVTLRCSPISGHKSVSWYQQVLGQGPQFIFQYYEKEERGRGNFPDRFSARQFPNYSSELNVNALLLGDSALYLCASSSQGMNTEAFFGQGTRLTVV.

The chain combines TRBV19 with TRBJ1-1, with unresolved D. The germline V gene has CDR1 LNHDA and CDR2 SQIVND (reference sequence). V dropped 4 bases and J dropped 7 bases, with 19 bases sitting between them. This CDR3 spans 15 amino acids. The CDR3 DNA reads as TGTGCCAGTAGTAACCGTGAGAGGGAGGAGGGTGAAGCTTTCTTT. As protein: CASSNREREEGEAFF.

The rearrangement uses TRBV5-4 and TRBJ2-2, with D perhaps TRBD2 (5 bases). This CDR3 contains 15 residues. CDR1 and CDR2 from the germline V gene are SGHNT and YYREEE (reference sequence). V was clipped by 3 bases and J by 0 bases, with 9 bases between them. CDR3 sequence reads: CASSSGESNTGELFF. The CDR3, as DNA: TGTGCCAGCAGCTCCGGGGAGTCGAACACCGGGGAGCTGTTTTTT.

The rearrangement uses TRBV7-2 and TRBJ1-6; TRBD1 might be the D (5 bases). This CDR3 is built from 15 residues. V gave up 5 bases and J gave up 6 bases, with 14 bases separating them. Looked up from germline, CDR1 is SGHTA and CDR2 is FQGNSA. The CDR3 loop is CASSESGLSNSPLHF. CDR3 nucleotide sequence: TGTGCCAGCAGCGAATCAGGGTTAAGTAATTCACCCCTCCACTTT. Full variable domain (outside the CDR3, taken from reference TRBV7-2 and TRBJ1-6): GAGVSQSPSNKVTEKGKDVELRCDPISGHTALYWYRQSLGQGLEFLIYFQGNSAPDKSGLPSDRFSAERTGGSVSTLTIQRTQQEDSAVYLCASSESGLSNSPLHFGNGTRLTVT.

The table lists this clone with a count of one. The CDR3 DNA is TGTGCCAGCAGCGAGGGGATGGGACAGGGAGTCGTCAACGAGCAGTACTTC. Its protein product is CASSEGMGQGVVNEQYF. The chain uses TRBV9 and TRBJ2-7; 9 bases match TRBD1. This CDR3 comprises 17 residues. Germline CDR1 is SGDLS and CDR2 is YYNGEE. The V and J ends lost 3 bases and 5 bases, in that order; junction bases with no gene match: 15.

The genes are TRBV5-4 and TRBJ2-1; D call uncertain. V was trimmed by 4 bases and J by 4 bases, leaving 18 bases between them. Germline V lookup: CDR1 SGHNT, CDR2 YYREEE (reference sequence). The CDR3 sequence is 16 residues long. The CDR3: CASSPRLRGTYNEQFF. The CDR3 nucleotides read TGTGCCAGCAGCCCCAGACTCCGCGGTACTTACAATGAGCAGTTCTTC.

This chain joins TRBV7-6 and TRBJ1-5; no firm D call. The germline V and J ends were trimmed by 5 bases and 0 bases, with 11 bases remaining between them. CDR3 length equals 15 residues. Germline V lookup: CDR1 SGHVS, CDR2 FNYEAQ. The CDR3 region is CASSPMSGSNQPQHF. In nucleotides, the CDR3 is TGTGCCAGCAGCCCTATGTCCGGTAGCAATCAGCCCCAGCATTTT.

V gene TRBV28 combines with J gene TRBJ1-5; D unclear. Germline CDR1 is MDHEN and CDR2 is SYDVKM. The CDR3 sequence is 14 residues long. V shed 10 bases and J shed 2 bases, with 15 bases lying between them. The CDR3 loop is CATAEIVGNQPQHF. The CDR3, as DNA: TGTGCCACCGCCGAAATAGTGGGCAATCAGCCCCAGCATTTT.

This CDR3 is CASSLERAGGSDEQFF. DNA of the CDR3: TGTGCCAGCAGCTTAGAACGGGCGGGGGGGTCTGATGAGCAGTTCTTC. V and J are TRBV7-2 and TRBJ2-1, with 9 bases matching TRBD2. This CDR3 region has 16 residues. Germline V gene sequence: CDR1 SGHTA, CDR2 FQGNSA. The trim removed 1 base at V and 8 bases at J, leaving 9 bases unmatched.

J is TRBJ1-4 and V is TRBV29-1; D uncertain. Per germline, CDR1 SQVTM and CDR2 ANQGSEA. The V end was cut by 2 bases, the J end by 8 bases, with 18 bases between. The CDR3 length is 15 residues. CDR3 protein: CSVEPPGSFGEKLFF. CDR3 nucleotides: TGCAGCGTTGAACCTCCGGGATCCTTCGGAGAAAAACTGTTTTTT.

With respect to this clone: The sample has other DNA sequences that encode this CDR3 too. CDR3 region: CASSQARRGDSPLHF. CDR3 DNA: TGCGCCAGCAGCCAAGCGCGGCGGGGGGATTCACCCCTCCACTTT. The J gene is TRBJ1-6, the V gene TRBV4-3; tentatively, D is TRBD1 (5 bases). This CDR3 spans 15 amino acids. The V gene lost 1 base and the J gene lost 8 bases, with 12 bases spanning the gap. Germline V CDR1 and CDR2: LGHNA, YSLEER.

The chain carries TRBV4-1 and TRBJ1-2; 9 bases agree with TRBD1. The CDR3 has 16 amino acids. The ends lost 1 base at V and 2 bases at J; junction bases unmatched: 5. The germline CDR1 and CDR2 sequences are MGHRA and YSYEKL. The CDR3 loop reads CASSQGTGDRNYGYTF. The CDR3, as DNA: TGCGCCAGCAGCCAAGGGACAGGGGACAGAAACTATGGCTACACCTTC.

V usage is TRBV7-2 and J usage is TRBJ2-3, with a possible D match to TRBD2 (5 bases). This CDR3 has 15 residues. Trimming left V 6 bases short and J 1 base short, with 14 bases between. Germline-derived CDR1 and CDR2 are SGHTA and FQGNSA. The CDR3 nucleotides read TGTGCCAGCAGAAAACGGGGTAGGGGCACAGATACGCAGTATTTT. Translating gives CASRKRGRGTDTQYF.

The DNA for the CDR3 is TGCGCCAGCAGTTACGGGGTAGCTGGAAACACCATATATTTT. It yields the protein CASSYGVAGNTIYF. The V and J genes are TRBV5-1 and TRBJ1-3, with D uncertain. CDR1 is SGHRS and CDR2 is YFSETQ in the germline V gene. CDR3 length: 14 residues. Trimming cost V 5 bases and J 2 bases, with 11 bases left between them.

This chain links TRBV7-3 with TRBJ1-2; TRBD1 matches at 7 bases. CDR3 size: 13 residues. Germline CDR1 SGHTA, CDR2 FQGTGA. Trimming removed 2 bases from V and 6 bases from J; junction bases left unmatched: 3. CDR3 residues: CASSLRQGHGYTF. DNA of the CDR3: TGTGCCAGCAGCTTACGACAGGGTCATGGCTACACCTTC.

The CDR3 coding sequence is TGTGCCAGCAGCTTGGACAGTAAAGAGACCCAGTACTTC. Amino acids: CASSLDSKETQYF. This sequence joins TRBV5-4 and TRBJ2-5; D call uncertain. CDR1 is SGHNT, CDR2 YYREEE, per germline (reference sequence). The CDR3 is 13 amino acids. The germline V and J ends were trimmed by 0 bases and 3 bases, with 6 bases remaining between them.

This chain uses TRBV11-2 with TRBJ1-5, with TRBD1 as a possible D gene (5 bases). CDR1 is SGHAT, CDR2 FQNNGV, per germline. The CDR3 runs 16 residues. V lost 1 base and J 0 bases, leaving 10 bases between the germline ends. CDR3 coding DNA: TGTGCCAGCAGCTTAGGGGCAGGGTATAGCAATCAGCCCCAGCATTTT. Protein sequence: CASSLGAGYSNQPQHF.

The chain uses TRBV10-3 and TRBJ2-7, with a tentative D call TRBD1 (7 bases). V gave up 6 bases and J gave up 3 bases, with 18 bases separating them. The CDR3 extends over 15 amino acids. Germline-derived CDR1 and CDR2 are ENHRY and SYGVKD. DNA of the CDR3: TGTGCCATCAGCTCCCTGGCAGGGGGGAACTACGAGCAGTACTTC. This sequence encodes CAISSLAGGNYEQYF.

The CDR3 protein is CASSQNRNYEQYF. For the CDR3, the DNA is TGCGCCAGCAGCCAAAACAGGAATTACGAGCAGTACTTC. The rearrangement links TRBV4-3 to TRBJ2-7, with a weak D call TRBD1 (5 bases). The germline gives CDR1 LGHNA, CDR2 YSLEER. Trimming removed 2 bases from V and 4 bases from J, with 9 bases in between. The CDR3 runs 13 residues.

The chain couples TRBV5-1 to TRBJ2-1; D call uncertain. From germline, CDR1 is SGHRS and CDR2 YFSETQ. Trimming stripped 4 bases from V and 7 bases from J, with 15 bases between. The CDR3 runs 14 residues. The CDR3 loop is CASSLSGSRNEQFF. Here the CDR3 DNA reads TGCGCCAGCAGCCTTAGTGGGTCGCGGAATGAGCAGTTCTTC.

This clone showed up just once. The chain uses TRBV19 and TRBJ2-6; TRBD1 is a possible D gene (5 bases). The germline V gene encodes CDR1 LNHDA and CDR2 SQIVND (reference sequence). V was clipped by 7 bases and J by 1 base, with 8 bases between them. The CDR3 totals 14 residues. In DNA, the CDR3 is TGTGCCAGTAACAGACAGTCTGGGGCCAACGTCCTGACTTTC. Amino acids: CASNRQSGANVLTF.

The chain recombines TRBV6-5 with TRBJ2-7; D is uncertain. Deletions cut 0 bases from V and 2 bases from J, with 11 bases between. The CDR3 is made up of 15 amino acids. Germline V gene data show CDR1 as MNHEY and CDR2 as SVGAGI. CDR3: CASSYSESKAYEQYF. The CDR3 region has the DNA TGTGCCAGCAGTTACTCGGAGTCAAAGGCCTACGAGCAGTACTTC.

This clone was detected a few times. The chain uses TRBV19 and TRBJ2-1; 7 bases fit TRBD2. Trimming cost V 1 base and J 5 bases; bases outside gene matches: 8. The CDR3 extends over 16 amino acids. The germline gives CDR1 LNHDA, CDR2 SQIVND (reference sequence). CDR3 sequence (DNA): TGTGCCAGTAGTATAGCGTCCCTAGCGGACCACAATGAGCAGTTCTTC. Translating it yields CASSIASLADHNEQFF.

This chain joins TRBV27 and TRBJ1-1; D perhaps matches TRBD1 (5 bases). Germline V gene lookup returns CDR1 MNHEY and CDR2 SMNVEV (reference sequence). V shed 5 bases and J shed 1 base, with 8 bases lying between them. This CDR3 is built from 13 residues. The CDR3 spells CASSTDRNTEAFF. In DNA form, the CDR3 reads TGTGCCAGCAGTACCGACAGGAACACTGAAGCTTTCTTT.

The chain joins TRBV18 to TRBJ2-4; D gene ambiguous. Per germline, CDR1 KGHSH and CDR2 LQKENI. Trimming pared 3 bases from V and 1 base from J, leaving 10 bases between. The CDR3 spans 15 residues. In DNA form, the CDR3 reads TGTGCCAGCTCACCTTCTCGTGGCGCCAAAAACATTCAGTACTTC. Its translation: CASSPSRGAKNIQYF.